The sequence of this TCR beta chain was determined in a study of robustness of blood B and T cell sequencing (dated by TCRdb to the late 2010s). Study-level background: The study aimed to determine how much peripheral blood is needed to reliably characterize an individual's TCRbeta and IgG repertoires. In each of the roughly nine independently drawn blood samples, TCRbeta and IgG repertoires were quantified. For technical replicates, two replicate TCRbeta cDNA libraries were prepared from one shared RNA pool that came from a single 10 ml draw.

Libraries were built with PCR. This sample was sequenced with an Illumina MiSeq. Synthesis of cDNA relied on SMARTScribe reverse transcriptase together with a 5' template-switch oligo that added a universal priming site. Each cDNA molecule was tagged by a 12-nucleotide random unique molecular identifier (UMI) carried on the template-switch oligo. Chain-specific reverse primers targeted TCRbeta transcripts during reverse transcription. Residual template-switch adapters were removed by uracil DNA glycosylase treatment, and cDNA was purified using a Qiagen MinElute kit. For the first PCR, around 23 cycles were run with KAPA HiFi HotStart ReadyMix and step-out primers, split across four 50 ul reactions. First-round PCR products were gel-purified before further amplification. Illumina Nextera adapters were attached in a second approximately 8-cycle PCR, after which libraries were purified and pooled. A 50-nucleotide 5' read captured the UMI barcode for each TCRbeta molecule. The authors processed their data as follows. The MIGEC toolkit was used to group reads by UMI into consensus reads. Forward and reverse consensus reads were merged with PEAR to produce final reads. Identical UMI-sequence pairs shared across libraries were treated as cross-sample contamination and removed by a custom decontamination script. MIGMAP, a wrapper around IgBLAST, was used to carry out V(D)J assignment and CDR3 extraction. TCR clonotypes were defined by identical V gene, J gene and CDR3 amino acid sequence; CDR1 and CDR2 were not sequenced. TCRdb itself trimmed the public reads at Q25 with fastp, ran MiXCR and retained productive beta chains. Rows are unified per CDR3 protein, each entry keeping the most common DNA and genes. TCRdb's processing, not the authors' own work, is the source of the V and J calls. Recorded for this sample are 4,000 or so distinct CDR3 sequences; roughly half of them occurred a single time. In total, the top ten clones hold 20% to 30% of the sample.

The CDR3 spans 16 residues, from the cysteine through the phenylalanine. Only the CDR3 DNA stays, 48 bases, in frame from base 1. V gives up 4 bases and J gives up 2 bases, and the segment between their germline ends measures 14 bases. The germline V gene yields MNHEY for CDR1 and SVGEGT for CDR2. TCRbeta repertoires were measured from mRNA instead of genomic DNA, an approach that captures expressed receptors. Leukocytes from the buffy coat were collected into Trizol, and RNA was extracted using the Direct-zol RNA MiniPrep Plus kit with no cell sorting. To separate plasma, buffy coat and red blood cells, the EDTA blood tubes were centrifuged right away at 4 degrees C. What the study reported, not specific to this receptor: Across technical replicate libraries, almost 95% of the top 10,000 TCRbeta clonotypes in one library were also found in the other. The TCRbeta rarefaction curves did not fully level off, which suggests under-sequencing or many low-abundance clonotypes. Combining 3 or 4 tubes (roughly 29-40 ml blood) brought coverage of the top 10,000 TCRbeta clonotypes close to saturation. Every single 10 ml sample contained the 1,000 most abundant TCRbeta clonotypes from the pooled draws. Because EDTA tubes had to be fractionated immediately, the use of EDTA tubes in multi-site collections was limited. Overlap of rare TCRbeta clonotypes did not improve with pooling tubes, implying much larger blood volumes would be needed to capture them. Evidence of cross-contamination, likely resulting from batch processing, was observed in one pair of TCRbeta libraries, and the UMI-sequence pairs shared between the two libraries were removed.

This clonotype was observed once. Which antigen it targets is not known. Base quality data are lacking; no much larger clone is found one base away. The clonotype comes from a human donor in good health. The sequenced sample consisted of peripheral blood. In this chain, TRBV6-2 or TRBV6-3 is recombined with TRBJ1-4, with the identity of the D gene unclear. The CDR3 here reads CASSSGRSRTNEKLFF. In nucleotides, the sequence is TGTGCCAGCAGTTCAGGACGATCAAGGACTAATGAAAAACTGTTTTTT.